Sequencing of this T cell receptor beta chain was carried out in a study of regulatory T cells in long-lasting Graves disease. This clonotype came up many times. iRepertoire HTBI primers and Arm-PCR of CDR3 regions built TCR beta libraries. TCRdb independently ran MiXCR on the multiplex PCR reads; one entry per CDR3 protein. The data contain about 620,000 distinct CDR3 sequences, roughly 16% of them singletons. Germline V gene data show CDR1 as ENHRY and CDR2 as SYGVKD. CDR3 length equals 15 residues. V shed 6 bases and J 2 bases; nucleotides not matched to a gene: 8. Time point noted: newly diagnosed GD, antithyroid drugs for less than 3 months. Researchers made the TCR library from RNA that was extracted from PBMCs. The same data also contributed to another study, on T cells in Graves' hyperthyroidism and ophthalmopathy.

The sequences come from peripheral blood mononuclear cells (PBMCs), collected at new diagnosis, from a patient treated with antithyroid drugs. The clonotype comes from a woman between 25 and 40 years old with Graves disease. The chain couples TRBV10-3 to TRBJ2-7; 9 nucleotides align to TRBD1. CDR3 protein: CAISRSGTGTYEQYF. The DNA of the CDR3 is TGTGCCATCAGCCGCTCAGGGACAGGGACCTACGAGCAGTACTTC.